These 26 T cell receptor beta chains were all obtained from the same sample, sequenced in a study of T-cell reconstitution after alpha-beta-depleted transplantation in children. Findings and caveats of the study: At the one-year point after transplant, T-cell counts and TCRbeta diversity were found to come mostly from T cells that had been newly produced.

Unique molecular identifiers were built into the TCRbeta library. TCRdb analysed the PCR reads with MiXCR anew, one entry per CDR3 protein. Counted here are approximately 300,000 distinct CDR3 sequences, 7.5% to 9% occurring once; the ten biggest clones make up over 7.5%. Antigen specificity for these receptors is unknown. The sample here was peripheral blood, taken 360 days after TCRalphabeta/CD19-depleted stem cell transplant. The receptors were sampled from a female patient younger than 10 who had a stem cell transplant for Fanconi anemia, so the T cells may come from the graft donor.

There are a few counts of this clonotype. The chain is built from TRBV18 and TRBJ2-5; TRBD2 aligns across 13 bases. Germline lookup yields CDR1 KGHSH and CDR2 LQKENI. V lost 10 bases, J lost 2 bases, and 7 bases stayed unmatched. This CDR3 has 15 amino acids. In DNA form, the CDR3 reads TGTGCCACCTCGACTAGCGGGGGGTTACAAGAGACCCAGTACTTC. It yields the protein CATSTSGGLQETQYF.

V gene TRBV28 combines with J gene TRBJ2-7; 8 nucleotides align to TRBD2. After removal of 1 base from V and 3 bases from J, the junction contained 2 bases not matched to a gene. Looked up from germline, CDR1 is MDHEN and CDR2 is SYDVKM. The CDR3 spans 14 residues. The CDR3 loop is CASSLSREGYEQYF. The CDR3 bases are TGTGCCAGCAGTTTATCCCGGGAGGGCTACGAGCAGTACTTC. The complete variable domain, with remaining parts taken from reference TRBV28 and TRBJ2-7, reads DVKVTQSSRYLVKRTGEKVFLECVQDMDHENMFWYRQDPGLGLRLIYFSYDVKMKEKGDIPEGYSVSREKKERFSLILESASTNQTSMYLCASSLSREGYEQYFGPGTRLTVT.

This clonotype was seen repeatedly, ten times or more. The J gene is TRBJ2-7, the V gene TRBV20-1, with TRBD2 as a possible D gene (6 bases). V lost 8 bases and J lost 6, with 20 bases in between. The CDR3 has 13 residues. The germline V gene has CDR1 DFQATT and CDR2 SNEGSKA (reference sequence). The CDR3 spells CSPLSGQGGEQYV. CDR3 in DNA: TGCAGTCCCCTGAGCGGGCAAGGTGGCGAGCAGTACGTC.

This sequence joins TRBV28 and TRBJ2-7; 8 bases align to TRBD1. V dropped 1 base and J dropped 1; count of bases not matched to a gene: 18. CDR1 is MDHEN, CDR2 SYDVKM, per germline. The CDR3 runs 20 residues. The CDR3 sequence: CASSLYGTGVAGPKSYEQYF. The CDR3 nucleotides read TGTGCCAGCAGTTTATACGGGACAGGCGTTGCAGGGCCTAAATCCTACGAGCAGTACTTC. Together with reference TRBV28 and TRBJ2-7, the CDR3 gives the full variable domain: DVKVTQSSRYLVKRTGEKVFLECVQDMDHENMFWYRQDPGLGLRLIYFSYDVKMKEKGDIPEGYSVSREKKERFSLILESASTNQTSMYLCASSLYGTGVAGPKSYEQYFGPGTRLTVT.

This clonotype showed up many times. The genes are TRBV28 and TRBJ2-5, with D tentatively TRBD1 (5 bases). The V gene lost 3 bases and the J gene lost 2 bases, with 7 bases spanning the gap. Germline lookup yields CDR1 MDHEN and CDR2 SYDVKM. This CDR3 has 13 residues. The CDR3 region is CASSFRQQETQYF. In nucleotides, the CDR3 is TGTGCCAGCAGTTTCAGACAGCAAGAGACCCAGTACTTC.

The V gene is TRBV6-5, the J gene TRBJ2-7; TRBD2 agrees at 13 bases. Germline CDR1 reads MNHEY; CDR2 reads SVGAGI. V was clipped by 2 bases and J by 5 bases; unmatched bases: 3. The CDR3 runs 15 residues. CDR3 residues: CASSYRTSGSDEQYF. The CDR3 DNA follows: TGTGCCAGCAGTTACCGGACTAGCGGGAGCGACGAGCAGTACTTC.

The CDR3 loop reads CASSPQQGEYGYTF. In nucleotides, the CDR3 is TGTGCCAGCAGCCCCCAGCAGGGAGAATATGGCTACACCTTC. The rearrangement joins TRBV3-1 to TRBJ1-2, with a weak D call TRBD1 (5 bases). With 4 bases removed from V and 5 bases from J, the gap between germline ends came to 14 bases. Germline CDR1 reads LGHDT; CDR2 reads YNNKEL (reference sequence). CDR3 length: 14 residues.

This clonotype was picked up many times. This rearrangement joins TRBV7-9 to TRBJ2-2; no clear D gene. Trimming took off 5 bases at V and 0 bases at J, with 10 bases between the two ends. Germline V gene data show CDR1 as SEHNR and CDR2 as FQNEAQ (reference sequence). The CDR3 is 15 residues long. The DNA for the CDR3 is TGTGCCAGCAGCCATCATACAGCGAACACCGGGGAGCTGTTTTTT. Residues: CASSHHTANTGELFF.

This clonotype was recorded only once. A read error may be the cause here, since a much bigger clone is one base away. V and J are TRBV6-2 or TRBV6-3 and TRBJ1-5; the D gene is possibly TRBD1 (6 bases). There are 13 residues in the CDR3. CDR1 and CDR2 (germline): MNHEY, SVGEGT. This CDR3 reads CASKQDSNHPQHF. For the CDR3, the DNA is TGTGCCAGCAAACAGGACAGCAATCATCCCCAGCATTTT.

This clonotype has at least ten counts. The V gene is TRBV7-2, the J gene TRBJ2-7; D gene ambiguous. CDR1 and CDR2 from the germline V gene are SGHTA and FQGNSA. This CDR3 has 12 residues. The germline V and J ends were trimmed by 2 bases and 4 bases, with 6 bases remaining between them. The CDR3 is CASSLNRYEQYF. The CDR3 bases are TGTGCCAGCAGCTTAAATCGTTACGAGCAGTACTTC.

Ten or more counts support this clonotype. The chain links TRBV28 to TRBJ2-3; D gene uncertain. CDR1 and CDR2 from the germline V gene are MDHEN and SYDVKM. CDR3 size: 12 residues. Trimming stripped 4 bases from V and 9 bases from J, with 11 bases between. CDR3 residues: CASSSDAWTQYF. CDR3 DNA: TGTGCCAGCAGTTCCGATGCGTGGACGCAGTATTTT.

The rearrangement links TRBV18 to TRBJ1-6; possible D gene TRBD1, 6 bases. This CDR3 region has 17 residues. Between the trimmed V and J ends, which lost 1 base and 3 bases, there was a span of 13 bases. Germline assignment: CDR1 KGHSH and CDR2 LQKENI. CDR3 DNA sequence: TGTGCCAGCTCACCACTTGACGGACAGAACTATAATTCACCCCTCCACTTT. Encoded protein: CASSPLDGQNYNSPLHF.

This clonotype was counted only a few times. This sequence joins TRBV2 and TRBJ1-4, with D possibly TRBD1 on 5 matching bases. This CDR3 spans 16 amino acids. V gave up 7 bases and J gave up 6 bases, with 21 bases separating them. Looked up from germline, CDR1 is SNHLY and CDR2 is FYNNEI. CDR3 residues: CASTTVQTADHEKLFF. The DNA of the CDR3 is TGTGCCAGCACCACTGTCCAGACAGCTGATCATGAAAAACTGTTTTTT.

This rearrangement joins TRBV28 to TRBJ2-2; perhaps TRBD1 as D (6 bases). The ends were cut back, 7 bases at V and 0 bases at J, with 9 bases in the middle. Germline assignment: CDR1 MDHEN and CDR2 SYDVKM. This CDR3 spans 14 amino acids. In DNA form, the CDR3 reads TGTGCCAGCATCCAGGGGTCGAACACCGGGGAGCTGTTTTTT. Its translation: CASIQGSNTGELFF.

A remark on this clonotype: A much larger clone lies a single base off, so this may be a read error. The chain recombines TRBV12-3 or TRBV12-4 with TRBJ1-3; D is possibly TRBD1 (5 bases). The CDR3 length is 18 residues. CDR3 in DNA: TGTGCCATCAGTTTAGCGCTTGGACGGACAAGCTCTGGAAACACCATATATTTT. Translated, it gives CAISLALGRTSSGNTIYF.

This clonotype occurred many times. The chain uses TRBV5-1 and TRBJ2-1; perhaps D is TRBD1 or TRBD2 (5 bases each). CDR1 SGHRS and CDR2 YFSETQ come from the germline V gene. The CDR3 covers 14 residues. With 2 bases removed from V and 4 bases from J, the gap between germline ends came to 10 bases. The CDR3 DNA follows: TGCGCCAGCAGCTTCCGGGACGGGTACAATGAGCAGTTCTTC. It is translated as CASSFRDGYNEQFF.

This clonotype appeared many times. V and J are TRBV4-1 and TRBJ2-1; 8 bases line up with TRBD1. The CDR3 extends over 11 amino acids. Germline values: CDR1 MGHRA, CDR2 YSYEKL. Germline trimming cut 3 bases from V and 15 bases from J; bases unmatched to any gene: 4. In DNA form, the CDR3 reads TGCGCCAGCAGCCACGGGACAGGCCTGTTCTTC. Translation: CASSHGTGLFF.

The table lists this clonotype with a few counts. The chain links TRBV4-3 to TRBJ1-2; D remains ambiguous. Germline assignment: CDR1 LGHNA and CDR2 YSLEER. The CDR3 covers 15 residues. With 4 bases removed from V and 0 bases from J, the gap between germline ends came to 12 bases. In nucleotides, the CDR3 is TGCGCCAGCAGCCCCCGAACAGAAACTAACTATGGCTACACCTTC. It encodes CASSPRTETNYGYTF.

The chain joins TRBV2 to TRBJ2-7, with 7 bases matching TRBD2. Germline V gene data show CDR1 as SNHLY and CDR2 as FYNNEI. The length of the CDR3 is 16 residues. The V and J ends lost 4 bases and 6 bases, in that order; junction bases with no gene match: 15. The DNA for the CDR3 is TGTGCCAGCAGTGTTACCGGGACTACGCCACTCTTCGAGCAGTACTTC. Translated: CASSVTGTTPLFEQYF.

This clonotype was seen repeatedly, ten times or more. The chain has TRBV5-1 and TRBJ2-3; D is unclear. The germline CDR1 and CDR2 sequences are SGHRS and YFSETQ. The CDR3 runs to 16 residues. Deletions cut 2 bases from V and 2 bases from J, with 15 bases between. Here the CDR3 reads CASSFSQDRYTDTQYF. Written as DNA, the CDR3 is TGCGCCAGCAGCTTTAGTCAGGATCGTTACACAGATACGCAGTATTTT.

The rearrangement uses TRBV2 and TRBJ1-5; D is possibly TRBD1 (5 bases). Germline CDR1 SNHLY, CDR2 FYNNEI. V was trimmed by 4 bases and J by 2 bases, leaving 9 bases between them. This CDR3 contains 14 residues. The DNA of the CDR3 is TGTGCCAGCAGTGTCGACAGCGGCAATCAGCCCCAGCATTTT. It yields the protein CASSVDSGNQPQHF.

This clonotype was observed many times. The rearrangement links TRBV24-1 to TRBJ2-1, with 12 bases fitting TRBD2. Germline V gene data show CDR1 as KGHDR and CDR2 as SFDVKD. The CDR3 runs to 17 residues. V trimming: 5 bases; J trimming: 4 bases; junction bases outside the gene matches: 8. The CDR3 DNA sequence: TGTGCCACCAGTGGACCTAGCGGGGGGGATAAATACAATGAGCAGTTCTTC. Its protein is CATSGPSGGDKYNEQFF.

At least ten counts were recorded for this clonotype. The chain is built from TRBV24-1 and TRBJ2-2; 7 bases are a match to TRBD2. V shed 1 base and J 6 bases; nucleotides not matched to a gene: 4. Germline V gene sequence: CDR1 KGHDR, CDR2 SFDVKD. This CDR3 comprises 15 residues. CDR3 protein: CATSDFRAGAGELFF. Written as DNA, the CDR3 is TGTGCCACCAGTGATTTCAGGGCGGGGGCCGGGGAGCTGTTTTTT.

This clonotype came up many times. The chain couples TRBV12-3 or TRBV12-4 to TRBJ1-1; a possible D gene is TRBD1 (6 bases). The CDR3 is 15 amino acids. V gave up 7 bases and J gave up 4 bases, with 19 bases separating them. The CDR3 region has the DNA TGTGCCAGCACGACAGGACCCGGTGGACCCACTGAAGCTTTCTTT. Translated, it gives CASTTGPGGPTEAFF.

The sample holds a few counts of this clonotype. The chain combines TRBV15 with TRBJ1-4; 9 bases match TRBD1. V gave up 5 bases and J gave up 8 bases; unmatched junction bases: 6. Germline-derived CDR1 and CDR2 are LNHNV and YYDKDF (reference sequence). The CDR3 sequence is 14 residues long. CDR3 bases: TGTGCCACCAGCCCACGACAGGGGGGAGAAAAACTGTTTTTT. It encodes CATSPRQGGEKLFF.

This clonotype occurred many times. V and J are TRBV12-3 or TRBV12-4 and TRBJ1-5, with D uncertain. The CDR3 has 12 amino acids. Trimming stripped 1 base from V and 7 bases from J, with 5 bases between. The CDR3 protein is CASSLGSQPQHF. Here the CDR3 DNA reads TGTGCCAGCAGTTTAGGGTCCCAGCCCCAGCATTTT.